The 18 T cell receptor beta chains below all came from one sample that was sequenced in a study of prognosis after radiotherapy for stage I lung cancer. Using two-round multiplex PCR, the authors amplified TCR beta CDR3 from genomic DNA. Individual primers that were specific to each TRBV and TRBJ gene served in first-round PCR. TCRdb itself ran the multiplex PCR reads through MiXCR, one entry per CDR3 protein. This table has about 17,000 distinct CDR3 sequences, 15% to 20% appearing once. The input for sequencing was PBMCs, taken before or after stereotactic body radiation therapy (not recorded which). These receptors were collected from a donor over 45 with non-small cell lung cancer.

This clonotype has a count of ten or more. A much larger clone differs from this one at a single base, so this may be a read error. This likely comes from a read error, as the CDR3 has no conserved phenylalanine or tryptophan at its end. V and J are TRBV6-1 and TRBJ2-1; possibly TRBD2 for D (7 bases). Trimming removed 7 bases at V and 4 bases at J, with 17 bases between. The CDR3 runs to 15 residues. Germline V gene lookup returns CDR1 MNHNS and CDR2 SASEGT. The CDR3 sequence is CASTPGGGRYNEQFL. CDR3 nucleotides: TGTGCCAGCACCCCTGGCGGGGGCCGATACAATGAGCAGTTCCTC.

There are many counts of this clonotype. The V call is TRBV28, the J call TRBJ2-7; a possible D gene is TRBD1 (6 bases). This CDR3 spans 14 amino acids. The germline V gene has CDR1 MDHEN and CDR2 SYDVKM. The V end was cut by 3 bases, the J end by 4 bases, with 13 bases between. CDR3 nucleotides: TGTGCCAGCAGTTTTGATGGGGGCTGGTACGAGCAGTACTTC. It codes for CASSFDGGWYEQYF.

The V gene is TRBV19, the J gene TRBJ2-1; D is perhaps TRBD1 or TRBD2 (6 bases each). Trimming took off 6 bases at V and 2 bases at J, with 20 bases between the two ends. This CDR3 is 17 amino acids long. CDR1 is LNHDA and CDR2 is SQIVND in the germline V gene (reference sequence). CDR3 bases: TGTGCCAGTAGCTCATCCCGGGGGCCCCTGGCCTACAATGAGCAGTTCTTC. Its protein product is CASSSSRGPLAYNEQFF.

This clonotype showed up many times. The chain recombines TRBV30 with TRBJ1-6, with D hard to call. Germline V gene data show CDR1 as GTSNPN and CDR2 as SVGIG (reference sequence). The CDR3 length is 13 residues. V was pared by 3 bases and J by 4 bases, with 7 bases between. CDR3 protein: CAWRGQYNSPLHF. In nucleotides, the CDR3 is TGTGCCTGGAGGGGTCAGTATAATTCACCCCTCCACTTT.

The sample holds many counts of this clonotype. Here the CDR3 reads CASSLGSATNEKLFF. The CDR3 coding sequence is TGCGCCAGCAGCTTGGGGAGTGCAACTAATGAAAAACTGTTTTTT. The genes are TRBV5-1 and TRBJ1-4, with D uncertain. The CDR3 has 15 residues. The germline V and J ends were trimmed by 0 bases and 0 bases, with 6 bases remaining between them. Germline-derived CDR1 and CDR2 are SGHRS and YFSETQ.

This clonotype was observed a handful of times. A much bigger clone sits one base away, suggesting this may be a read error. The J gene is TRBJ2-3, the V gene TRBV6-1; D is unclear. Looked up from germline, CDR1 is MNHNS and CDR2 is SASEGT. The length of the CDR3 is 10 residues. Trimming pared 9 bases from V and 6 bases from J, leaving 7 bases between. The CDR3 sequence: CASARDTQYF. In DNA, the CDR3 is TGTGCCAGTGCTCGGGATACGCAGTATTTT.

In this sample, this clonotype turned up many times. This CDR3 is CASSPGTGLNYGYTF. The CDR3 nucleotides read TGTGCCAGCAGCCCGGGGACAGGGCTTAACTATGGCTACACCTTC. The chain uses TRBV7-6 and TRBJ1-2; TRBD1 aligns across 9 bases. CDR3 length: 15 residues. J was trimmed by 1 base and V by 5 bases; bases with no gene match: 5. Germline CDR1 is SGHVS and CDR2 is FNYEAQ.

On this clonotype itself: The likely explanation is a read error, given a far larger clone one base away. The chain joins TRBV11-1 to TRBJ2-5, with D possibly matching TRBD2 (5 bases). CDR1 SGHAT and CDR2 FQDESV come from the germline V gene (reference sequence). Deletions cut 5 bases from V and 11 bases from J, with 21 bases between. CDR3 size: 14 residues. The CDR3 DNA follows: TGTGCCAGCAGCCCTCGAGGGTTGAGGGATGAGCAGTACTTC. Translated: CASSPRGLRDEQYF.

Ten or more counts support this clonotype. This chain joins TRBV19 and TRBJ1-2; D remains ambiguous. V gave up 8 bases and J gave up 4 bases, with 20 bases separating them. From germline, CDR1 is LNHDA and CDR2 SQIVND (reference sequence). This CDR3 has 15 amino acids. CDR3 coding DNA: TGTGCCAGTCGTACTGCCACGATGAGCCTCTATGGCTACACCTTC. Amino acids: CASRTATMSLYGYTF.

This clonotype was counted ten times or more. The chain joins TRBV3-1 to TRBJ2-2; D is undetermined. Between the trimmed V and J ends, which lost 0 bases and 6 bases, there was a span of 14 bases. This CDR3 spans 16 amino acids. The germline gives CDR1 LGHDT, CDR2 YNNKEL (reference sequence). This CDR3 reads CASSQDRVRVSGELFF. The CDR3 nucleotides are TGTGCCAGCAGCCAAGATCGTGTCCGGGTATCCGGGGAGCTGTTTTTT.

The chain's CDR3 is CAWSSSGGYTF. The CDR3 nucleotides read TGTGCCTGGAGTAGCAGTGGTGGCTACACCTTC. The chain recombines TRBV30 with TRBJ1-2; D unresolved. The germline V gene has CDR1 GTSNPN and CDR2 SVGIG (reference sequence). This CDR3 contains 11 residues. Between the trimmed V and J ends, which lost 2 bases and 7 bases, there was a span of 8 bases.

This clonotype was counted ten times or more. V gene TRBV5-1 combines with J gene TRBJ1-6; 9 bases are shared with TRBD1. The length of the CDR3 is 15 residues. The V segment lost 4 bases and the J segment 7 bases; nucleotides outside the gene matches: 6. Germline CDR1 reads SGHRS; CDR2 reads YFSETQ. CDR3 nucleotide sequence: TGCGCCAGCAGCGAAGGGACAGGGCGAAATTCACCCCTCCACTTT. This encodes CASSEGTGRNSPLHF.

Ten or more counts support this clonotype. The gene calls are TRBV2 and TRBJ1-2; D perhaps matches TRBD1 (6 bases). This CDR3 region has 14 residues. V gave up 7 bases and J gave up 6 bases, with 18 bases separating them. Germline lookup yields CDR1 SNHLY and CDR2 FYNNEI. Written as DNA, the CDR3 is TGTGCCAGCATCATTCTGAGGGGGTACCATGGCTACACCTTC. It translates to CASIILRGYHGYTF.

This clonotype showed up many times. The chain combines TRBV7-2 with TRBJ2-3; D gene ambiguous. Germline V gives CDR1 SGHTA, CDR2 FQGNSA. V lost 2 bases and J 5 bases, leaving 5 bases between the germline ends. CDR3 length: 12 amino acids. The CDR3 sequence: CASSLFEDTQYF. In DNA form, the CDR3 reads TGTGCCAGCAGCTTATTTGAAGATACGCAGTATTTT.

To note about this clonotype: This likely stems from a read error, as it lies one base from a far larger clone. This chain joins TRBV27 and TRBJ1-5; D gene unclear. The germline V gene encodes CDR1 MNHEY and CDR2 SMNVEV (reference sequence). The CDR3 covers 15 residues. Trimming took off 3 bases at V and 8 bases at J, with 17 bases between the two ends. This CDR3 reads CASSFGKAANEPQHF. The CDR3 DNA follows: TGTGCCAGCAGTTTTGGTAAGGCGGCCAACGAGCCCCAGCATTTT.

This clonotype has ten or more counts. J is TRBJ2-5 and V is TRBV7-7; 7 bases line up with TRBD1. The junction had 5 bases not matched to a gene; V was cut back by 5 bases and J by 2 bases. The CDR3 runs to 14 residues. Germline CDR1 and CDR2: SSHAT and FNYEAQ (reference sequence). This CDR3 reads CASSLDRAQETQYF. CDR3 nucleotides: TGTGCCAGCAGCCTAGACAGGGCACAAGAGACCCAGTACTTC.

This clonotype was picked up many times. The chain is built from TRBV27 and TRBJ2-1; 10 bases align to TRBD1. CDR1 and CDR2 (germline): MNHEY, SMNVEV (reference sequence). V lost 2 bases and J lost 3; bases outside the gene matches: 4. This CDR3 is built from 16 residues. CDR3 sequence reads: CASSLGTGALYNEQFF. Here the CDR3 DNA reads TGTGCCAGCAGTTTAGGGACAGGGGCCCTCTACAATGAGCAGTTCTTC.

The sample holds many counts of this clonotype. V usage is TRBV6-1 and J usage is TRBJ2-2; the D gene is possibly TRBD2 (5 bases). The CDR3 is 16 residues long. Trimming stripped 5 bases from V and 4 bases from J, with 17 bases between. Germline CDR1 and CDR2: MNHNS and SASEGT. The CDR3 region has the DNA TGTGCCAGCAGTCGCCCGACCACGGGATTCACCGGGGAGCTGTTTTTT. Translating gives CASSRPTTGFTGELFF.